This TCR beta chain was captured in a study of T cell changes during pregnancy in multiple sclerosis. The repertoire was sequenced with immunoSEQ multiplex PCR; TCRdb's copy has only in-frame clones and lacks some. The sample includes roughly 52,000 clones, about 87% of them seen just once. Germline V gives CDR1 SGHVS, CDR2 FQNEAQ. The CDR3 length is 14 residues. V was trimmed by 5 bases and J by 2 bases, leaving 12 bases between them. The material sequenced was CD4+ T cells from peripheral blood mononuclear cells, taken in the first trimester of pregnancy. This TCR was recovered from a female donor with multiple sclerosis, enrolled in a pregnancy study. The rearrangement joins TRBV7-8 to TRBJ1-1; no firm D call. CDR3 sequence reads: CASSIQGGNTEAFF. In nucleotides, the CDR3 is TGTGCCAGCAGCATCCAAGGAGGAAACACTGAAGCTTTCTTT. The full variable domain, rest sourced from reference TRBV7-8 and TRBJ1-1, is GAGVSQSPRYKVAKRGQDVALRCDPISGHVSLFWYQQALGQGPEFLTYFQNEAQLDKSGLPSDRFFAERPEGSVSTLKIQRTQQEDSAVYLCASSIQGGNTEAFFGQGTRLTVV.